This entry lists 21 T cell receptor beta chains sequenced from one sample in a study of cytomegalovirus exposure and HLA in healthy donors. PCR employed 60 Vbeta and 13 Jbeta primers. The repertoire was sequenced with immunoSEQ multiplex PCR; TCRdb's copy has only in-frame clones and lacks some. Of 140,000 to 150,000 clones in the sample, 70% to 80% were seen once. Source material: PBMCs. Receptor source: a woman under 30 in good health and CMV-seropositive.

V usage is TRBV7-2 and J usage is TRBJ1-6, with D possibly being TRBD1 (5 bases). Germline assignment: CDR1 SGHTA and CDR2 FQGNSA. The CDR3 has 15 amino acids. Trimming removed 4 bases at V and 2 bases at J, with 9 bases between. The CDR3 DNA is TGTGCCAGCAGCTGGGGGACTACCTATAATTCACCCCTCCACTTT. Its translation: CASSWGTTYNSPLHF.

CDR3 protein: CASSATSGGAFSYNEQFF. CDR3 nucleotides: TGTGCCAGCAGCGCCACTAGCGGGGGGGCTTTTTCCTACAATGAGCAGTTCTTC. The chain employs TRBV7-9 and TRBJ2-1, with 13 bases fitting TRBD2. Germline trimming cut 5 bases from V and 1 base from J; bases unmatched to any gene: 8. The length of the CDR3 is 18 residues. Per the germline V gene, CDR1 is SEHNR and CDR2 is FQNEAQ (reference sequence).

This chain connects TRBV29-1 to TRBJ1-1; unclear D gene. Deletions cut 7 bases from V and 0 bases from J, with 6 bases between. The CDR3 sequence is 11 residues long. Germline V gene lookup returns CDR1 SQVTM and CDR2 ANQGSEA. The chain's CDR3 is CSAAVNTEAFF. As DNA, the CDR3 is TGCAGCGCCGCAGTGAACACTGAAGCTTTCTTT.

As DNA, the CDR3 is TGTGCCAGCAGGAACCTCCGGGGACAGGGAGGCTATGGCTACACCTTC. This translates into CASRNLRGQGGYGYTF. The chain couples TRBV28 to TRBJ1-2; 9 nucleotides align to TRBD1. The CDR3 runs 16 residues. Germline CDR1 and CDR2: MDHEN and SYDVKM. V trimming: 6 bases; J trimming: 4 bases; junction bases outside the gene matches: 12.

The genes are TRBV10-3 and TRBJ1-4; TRBD1 aligns across 10 bases. This CDR3 has 18 residues. Germline CDR1 ENHRY, CDR2 SYGVKD. The V segment lost 0 bases and the J segment 5 bases; nucleotides outside the gene matches: 9. The CDR3: CAISESIVTGQGNEKLFF. The CDR3 nucleotides read TGTGCCATCAGTGAGTCGATTGTCACGGGACAGGGGAATGAAAAACTGTTTTTT.

The rearrangement joins TRBV28 to TRBJ2-7, with 8 bases identical to TRBD1. The CDR3 length is 10 residues. The germline V gene encodes CDR1 MDHEN and CDR2 SYDVKM. Trimming took 10 bases from V and 9 from J; bases not matched to a gene: 5. The CDR3, as DNA: TGTGCCACCTCCGGGACAGGGCAGTACTTC. Protein: CATSGTGQYF.

The chain joins TRBV7-2 to TRBJ1-2; the match to TRBD1 covers 8 bases. The trim removed 5 bases at V and 4 bases at J, leaving 9 bases unmatched. Germline values: CDR1 SGHTA, CDR2 FQGNSA. The CDR3 runs 15 residues. The CDR3, as DNA: TGTGCCAGCAGCCATGACAGGGGTCCGTTCTATGGCTACACCTTC. This gives the protein CASSHDRGPFYGYTF.

This clone was recorded once. The chain's CDR3 is CASMEFANQPQHF. The CDR3 bases are TGTGCCAGCATGGAGTTCGCAAATCAGCCCCAGCATTTT. The V gene is TRBV2, the J gene TRBJ1-5; D is unclear. The CDR3 totals 13 residues. Germline lookup yields CDR1 SNHLY and CDR2 FYNNEI. The germline V and J ends were trimmed by 7 bases and 4 bases, with 11 bases remaining between them.

The J gene is TRBJ2-3, the V gene TRBV7-9; 8 nucleotides align to TRBD2. CDR1 and CDR2 from the germline V gene are SEHNR and FQNEAQ (reference sequence). The CDR3 is 16 residues long. Trimming cost V 2 bases and J 0 bases; bases outside gene matches: 4. The CDR3: CASSLLAGLSTDTQYF. The CDR3, as DNA: TGTGCCAGCAGCTTACTAGCGGGTCTTAGCACAGATACGCAGTATTTT.

The chain has TRBV4-1 and TRBJ2-3; TRBD2 aligns across 12 bases. V lost 1 base and J lost 4; bases outside the gene matches: 6. The CDR3 totals 17 residues. Germline V gene lookup returns CDR1 MGHRA and CDR2 YSYEKL. CDR3 region: CASSQVPSGGAPDTQYF. Here the CDR3 DNA reads TGCGCCAGCAGCCAAGTTCCTAGCGGGGGGGCCCCAGATACGCAGTATTTT.

For the CDR3, the DNA is TGTGCCAGCAGCTTAGATCCAGGGTCCTATGGCTACACCTTC. Translation: CASSLDPGSYGYTF. This chain uses TRBV7-2 with TRBJ1-2, with D perhaps TRBD1 (5 bases). The ends were cut back, 1 base at V and 4 bases at J, with 10 bases in the middle. Germline assignment: CDR1 SGHTA and CDR2 FQGNSA. The CDR3 is 14 residues long.

The rearrangement joins TRBV21-1 to TRBJ2-2; the table's D call TRBD2 went unverified against the DNA. TRBV21-1 represents a pseudogene. The CDR3 has 15 residues. The CDR3 sequence: CASSKETRPTGELFF. The DNA for the CDR3 is TGTGCCAGCAGCAAAGAAACTAGACCCACCGGGGAGCTGTTTTTT.

This clone was seen only a few times. The chain recombines TRBV29-1 with TRBJ1-1; 10 bases fit TRBD1. Germline V gene lookup returns CDR1 SQVTM and CDR2 ANQGSEA. Trimming cost V 5 bases and J 7 bases; bases outside gene matches: 4. The CDR3 is 12 residues long. The DNA of the CDR3 is TGCAGCGTTTACCGGGACAGGGGTGAAGCTTTCTTT. The encoded protein is CSVYRDRGEAFF.

To note about this clone: Its ends do not fully match the called genes, so a read error is possible. The V call is TRBV29-1, the J call TRBJ1-5, with D perhaps matching TRBD1 (5 bases). This CDR3 is built from 12 residues. Germline CDR1 SQVTM, CDR2 ANQGSEA. CDR3 in amino acids: CSVKEGRQPQHF. DNA of the CDR3: TGCAGCGTTAAAGAGGGGAGACAGCCCCAGCATTTT.

The J gene is TRBJ1-3, the V gene TRBV7-6, with D possibly being TRBD1 (5 bases). V lost 1 base and J 0 bases, leaving 10 bases between the germline ends. Germline V gene data show CDR1 as SGHVS and CDR2 as FNYEAQ. This CDR3 is 16 amino acids long. The CDR3: CASSLGAGPSGNTIYF. DNA of the CDR3: TGTGCCAGCAGCTTAGGGGCAGGGCCCTCTGGAAACACCATATATTTT.

The J gene is TRBJ2-4, the V gene TRBV11-2, with 9 positions matching TRBD2. V dropped 5 bases and J dropped 1; count of bases not matched to a gene: 3. Germline-derived CDR1 and CDR2 are SGHAT and FQNNGV. This CDR3 contains 15 residues. Here the CDR3 reads CASSALAGAKNIQYF. The CDR3 nucleotides read TGTGCCAGCAGCGCCCTAGCGGGGGCCAAAAACATTCAGTACTTC.

In this sample, this clone turned up a few times. The chain joins TRBV6-5 to TRBJ1-5; 8 bases are shared with TRBD1. CDR1 is MNHEY and CDR2 is SVGAGI in the germline V gene. The CDR3 contains 14 residues. The J segment lost 2 bases and the V segment lost 4 bases, leaving 1 base of the junction unmatched. CDR3: CASSSGGGNQPQHF. CDR3 nucleotide sequence: TGTGCCAGCAGTTCAGGGGGCGGCAATCAGCCCCAGCATTTT.

This clone showed up just a few times. The chain is built from TRBV6-4 and TRBJ1-4; D uncertain. Germline V gene data show CDR1 as MRHNA and CDR2 as SNTAGT. The CDR3 contains 15 residues. V gave up 2 bases and J gave up 2 bases, with 9 bases separating them. CDR3 residues: CASSDEATTNEKLFF. The DNA for the CDR3 is TGTGCCAGCAGTGACGAGGCTACCACTAATGAAAAACTGTTTTTT.

The V call is TRBV13, the J call TRBJ2-7; 7 bases agree with TRBD1. This CDR3 spans 18 amino acids. Germline loops: CDR1 PRHDT, CDR2 FYEKMQ (reference sequence). V shed 1 base, J shed 3 bases, and the junction held 15 bases outside the gene matches. This CDR3 reads CASSLVRAPTGLGYEQYF. DNA of the CDR3: TGTGCCAGCAGCTTAGTTAGGGCCCCGACAGGGTTAGGCTACGAGCAGTACTTC.

The chain couples TRBV7-2 to TRBJ1-2; 10 positions agree with TRBD1. Germline V CDR1 and CDR2: SGHTA, FQGNSA. The V segment lost 2 bases and the J segment 8 bases; nucleotides outside the gene matches: 8. The CDR3 runs 15 residues. DNA of the CDR3: TGTGCCAGCAGCTTAACGACAGGGGGCGCGAAGGGCTACACCTTC. The encoded protein is CASSLTTGGAKGYTF.

The rearrangement joins TRBV5-8 to TRBJ1-1, with TRBD1 identical over 8 bases. J lost 1 base, V lost 4 bases, and 6 bases had no gene match. The CDR3 runs to 15 residues. In germline, CDR1 is SGHTS, CDR2 YDEGEE. CDR3 in DNA: TGTGCCAGCAGCCCCGGACAGGGAACGAACACTGAAGCTTTCTTT. Translating gives CASSPGQGTNTEAFF. Drawing the rest from reference TRBV5-8 and TRBJ1-1, the complete variable domain is EAGVTQSPTHLIKTRGQQATLRCSPISGHTSVYWYQQALGLGLQFLLWYDEGEERNRGNFPPRFSGRQFPNYSSELNVNALELEDSALYLCASSPGQGTNTEAFFGQGTRLTVV.